Following are 30 T cell receptor beta chains from one sample sequenced in a study of shared clonotypes between healthy human individuals. Measured with immunoSEQ multiplex PCR; TCRdb has only the in-frame clones, and not every one. The profile shows 2 million to 3 million clones, 80% to 95% of them singletons. Sequencing used naive CD4+ T cells from PBMCs. Specified subset: CD45RA+ positively selected. These receptors originate from a man aged 18 to 30 in good health. Some clones in this sample may be carry-over from other donors' samples.

This chain links TRBV28 with TRBJ1-4; D gene uncertain. Germline CDR1 MDHEN, CDR2 SYDVKM. The CDR3 length is 12 residues. The V gene lost 6 bases and the J gene lost 0 bases, with 2 bases spanning the gap. The CDR3 protein is CASRPTNEKLFF. The CDR3 nucleotides are TGTGCCAGCAGACCAACTAATGAAAAACTGTTTTTT.

The genes are TRBV5-1 and TRBJ2-1; TRBD2 agrees at 8 bases. This CDR3 spans 16 amino acids. Trimming cost V 4 bases and J 6 bases; bases outside gene matches: 12. CDR1 is SGHRS and CDR2 is YFSETQ in the germline V gene. CDR3 DNA sequence: TGCGCCAGCAGCCCACCCGAGGTAGCGGGACGCAATGAGCAGTTCTTC. Its translation is CASSPPEVAGRNEQFF.

The genes are TRBV2 and TRBJ2-1, with 9 positions matching TRBD2. The CDR3 has 14 amino acids. CDR1 is SNHLY, CDR2 FYNNEI, per germline. With 7 bases clipped from V and 9 bases from J, the junction kept 10 bases outside the gene matches. The CDR3 nucleotides are TGTGCCAGCACCTCTAGCGGGAAGCTTTCTGAGCAGTTCTTC. Translating it yields CASTSSGKLSEQFF.

The chain couples TRBV5-4 to TRBJ2-5; tentative D call: TRBD2 (6 bases). The CDR3 spans 17 residues. With 3 bases removed from V and 5 bases from J, the gap between germline ends came to 23 bases. In germline, CDR1 is SGHNT, CDR2 YYREEE (reference sequence). The CDR3 coding sequence is TGTGCCAGCAGCTCCAATATGGGAAGGGGAGGTTTGGAGACCCAGTACTTC. Its protein product is CASSSNMGRGGLETQYF.

This rearrangement joins TRBV7-3 to TRBJ2-1; D is perhaps TRBD1 (7 bases). This CDR3 spans 16 amino acids. Germline V lookup: CDR1 SGHTA, CDR2 FQGTGA. V dropped 5 bases and J dropped 3 bases, with 17 bases sitting between them. CDR3 sequence: CASSRAGGLNYNEQFF. For the CDR3, the DNA is TGTGCCAGCAGCCGTGCAGGGGGGTTAAACTACAATGAGCAGTTCTTC.

The chain is built from TRBV2 and TRBJ2-1; TRBD1 might be the D (5 bases). The CDR3 is 14 residues long. V was cut by 3 bases and J by 0 bases, with 6 bases left in between. CDR1 is SNHLY and CDR2 is FYNNEI in the germline V gene. Here the CDR3 reads CASSDRVSYNEQFF. CDR3 nucleotide sequence: TGTGCCAGCAGTGACAGGGTCTCCTACAATGAGCAGTTCTTC.

The count of this clone is one. The V and J genes are TRBV7-8 and TRBJ2-3; 8 nucleotides agree with TRBD1. Germline trimming cut 8 bases from V and 6 bases from J; bases unmatched to any gene: 7. Germline CDR1 reads SGHVS; CDR2 reads FQNEAQ. This CDR3 spans 13 amino acids. CDR3 in amino acids: CASRQGTGDTQYF. The CDR3 DNA reads TGTGCCAGCCGGCAGGGGACAGGCGATACGCAGTATTTT.

V usage is TRBV10-3 and J usage is TRBJ1-2, with a tentative D call TRBD1 (6 bases). The CDR3 runs 14 residues. The germline gives CDR1 ENHRY, CDR2 SYGVKD. V lost 3 bases to trimming and J lost 4 bases, with 12 bases between them. This chain's CDR3 is CAISDPTGPYGYTF. CDR3 DNA: TGTGCCATCAGTGATCCCACAGGGCCCTATGGCTACACCTTC.

V and J are TRBV6-1 and TRBJ2-1; the match to TRBD2 covers 8 bases. This CDR3 comprises 15 residues. V gave up 4 bases and J gave up 3 bases; unmatched junction bases: 5. Germline V gives CDR1 MNHNS, CDR2 SASEGT. CDR3 DNA: TGTGCCAGCAGTGTCGTAGGGACTAGCTACAATGAGCAGTTCTTC. It encodes CASSVVGTSYNEQFF.

With regard to this clone: Distinct nucleotide sequences in the sample also encode this CDR3. This sequence joins TRBV9 and TRBJ2-1; 10 nucleotides agree with TRBD2. The CDR3 is 16 residues long. CDR1 is SGDLS and CDR2 is YYNGEE in the germline V gene. V lost 0 bases, J lost 7 bases, and 7 bases stayed unmatched. CDR3 protein: CASSVGGLAGANEQFF. As DNA, the CDR3 is TGTGCCAGCAGCGTAGGGGGCCTAGCGGGAGCTAATGAGCAGTTCTTC.

This sequence joins TRBV27 and TRBJ1-4, with D perhaps matching TRBD1 (5 bases). Trimming stripped 4 bases from V and 3 bases from J, with 12 bases between. The CDR3 runs 15 residues. Germline lookup yields CDR1 MNHEY and CDR2 SMNVEV (reference sequence). CDR3 sequence (DNA): TGTGCCAGCAGTTCCCGGGGGAAACCTAATGAAAAACTGTTTTTT. Translating it yields CASSSRGKPNEKLFF.

With regard to this clone: This sample includes further DNA sequences coding for the same CDR3. The chain has TRBV7-2 and TRBJ2-3; tentatively, D is TRBD1 (5 bases). The CDR3 has 14 residues. CDR1 is SGHTA, CDR2 FQGNSA, per germline. V dropped 0 bases and J dropped 6 bases, with 10 bases sitting between them. CDR3 sequence (DNA): TGTGCCAGCAGCTTAGCCCGACAGACGGATACGCAGTATTTT. This translates into CASSLARQTDTQYF. The variable domain in full, completed from reference TRBV7-2 and TRBJ2-3, reads GAGVSQSPSNKVTEKGKDVELRCDPISGHTALYWYRQSLGQGLEFLIYFQGNSAPDKSGLPSDRFSAERTGGSVSTLTIQRTQQEDSAVYLCASSLARQTDTQYFGPGTRLTVL.

Of note for this clone: The same CDR3 can be traced to other DNA sequences in this sample. V usage is TRBV11-3 and J usage is TRBJ2-5, with 7 bases that match TRBD1. Germline CDR1 is SGHNT and CDR2 is YENEEA. The CDR3 extends over 14 amino acids. The ends lost 4 bases at V and 5 bases at J; junction bases unmatched: 7. The CDR3 coding sequence is TGTGCCAGCAGCTCGACAGGGTCCGGGGAGACCCAGTACTTC. This encodes CASSSTGSGETQYF.

This clone was found a few times. The same CDR3 arises from other DNA sequences in this sample as well. The J gene is TRBJ1-2, the V gene TRBV18; D possibly corresponds to TRBD1 (5 bases). Germline loops: CDR1 KGHSH, CDR2 LQKENI. The CDR3 has 13 amino acids. V was trimmed by 3 bases and J by 1 base, leaving 6 bases between them. As DNA, the CDR3 is TGTGCCAGCTCACCCGACAGTAACTATGGCTACACCTTC. Its translation: CASSPDSNYGYTF.

The rearrangement links TRBV5-1 to TRBJ2-1; no definite D call. This CDR3 is built from 15 residues. Trimming left V 5 bases short and J 0 bases short, with 12 bases between. Germline CDR1 reads SGHRS; CDR2 reads YFSETQ. CDR3 sequence reads: CASRNDGPSYNEQFF. For the CDR3, the DNA is TGCGCCAGCAGGAACGACGGCCCCTCCTACAATGAGCAGTTCTTC.

Points on this clone: The same CDR3 is also encoded by other DNA sequences in this sample. The chain joins TRBV7-2 to TRBJ2-7; 8 bases are a match to TRBD1. This CDR3 spans 15 amino acids. After removal of 1 base from V and 0 bases from J, the junction contained 2 bases not matched to a gene. Germline CDR1 SGHTA, CDR2 FQGNSA. The CDR3 DNA sequence: TGTGCCAGCAGCTTAGGACAGGGGCGCTCCTACGAGCAGTACTTC. The encoded protein is CASSLGQGRSYEQYF.

The chain carries TRBV10-1 and TRBJ2-1, with D possibly TRBD1 on 6 matching bases. The V end lost 4 bases, the J end lost 0 bases, and 16 bases lay between the germline ends. Germline V gene data show CDR1 as WNHNN and CDR2 as SYGVQD (reference sequence). This CDR3 region has 17 residues. In nucleotides, the CDR3 is TGCGCCAGCAGTGGACCACACAGGGAAGACTCCTACAATGAGCAGTTCTTC. It encodes CASSGPHREDSYNEQFF.

As concerns this clone: Other DNA variants within this sample encode the same CDR3. The chain couples TRBV15 to TRBJ1-5; the D is unclear. The germline V gene has CDR1 LNHNV and CDR2 YYDKDF (reference sequence). This CDR3 is built from 13 residues. V was trimmed by 0 bases and J by 5 bases, leaving 5 bases between them. The chain's CDR3 is CATSRDLDQPQHF. In nucleotides, the CDR3 is TGTGCCACCAGCAGAGATCTTGATCAGCCCCAGCATTTT.

V gene TRBV7-9 combines with J gene TRBJ2-7, with a possible D match to TRBD2 (6 bases). Germline CDR1 SEHNR, CDR2 FQNEAQ (reference sequence). This CDR3 comprises 14 residues. V was trimmed by 8 bases and J by 0 bases, leaving 14 bases between them. The CDR3 nucleotides read TGTGCCAGCGCCTCGGGCGGGACCTCCTACGAGCAGTACTTC. Amino acid sequence: CASASGGTSYEQYF.

In this sample, this clone turned up a few times. The chain uses TRBV2 and TRBJ1-5, with a tentative D call TRBD1 (6 bases). Per germline, CDR1 SNHLY and CDR2 FYNNEI. Trimming cost V 7 bases and J 3 bases, with 19 bases left between them. CDR3 size: 16 residues. CDR3 bases: TGTGCCAGCAATGGGGACAAAGGACGTCTCAATCAGCCCCAGCATTTT. This translates into CASNGDKGRLNQPQHF.

The rearrangement uses TRBV29-1 and TRBJ2-5; a possible D gene is TRBD1 (6 bases). With 2 bases removed from V and 2 bases from J, the gap between germline ends came to 6 bases. The germline gives CDR1 SQVTM, CDR2 ANQGSEA. This CDR3 comprises 12 residues. CDR3 nucleotide sequence: TGCAGCGTTGAAACAGGGCAAGAGACCCAGTACTTC. It yields the protein CSVETGQETQYF.

V and J are TRBV5-1 and TRBJ2-6; D is unclear. The CDR3 has 18 residues. Trimming pared 0 bases from V and 4 bases from J, leaving 17 bases between. CDR1 is SGHRS and CDR2 is YFSETQ in the germline V gene. CDR3 bases: TGCGCCAGCAGCTTGGCATTTAGGGTTGGATACGGGGCCAACGTCCTGACTTTC. Translated: CASSLAFRVGYGANVLTF.

The chain combines TRBV19 with TRBJ2-1; 9 bases map to TRBD1. Per germline, CDR1 LNHDA and CDR2 SQIVND (reference sequence). V dropped 6 bases and J dropped 7; count of bases not matched to a gene: 7. There are 14 residues in the CDR3. In DNA, the CDR3 is TGTGCCAGTAGAGGCCGGGACAGGGATAATGAGCAGTTCTTC. Its protein is CASRGRDRDNEQFF.

The count of this clone is one. The chain employs TRBV11-2 and TRBJ2-5, with D possibly TRBD2 on 5 matching bases. CDR1 is SGHAT, CDR2 FQNNGV, per germline. CDR3 length equals 15 residues. V lost 1 base, J lost 1 base, and 10 bases lay in between. The CDR3 coding sequence is TGTGCCAGCAGCTTAGGCCGGGAACTCCAAGAGACCCAGTACTTC. Encoded protein: CASSLGRELQETQYF.

The V and J genes are TRBV5-1 and TRBJ2-7, with 11 bases aligning to TRBD2. Losses at the gene ends were 4 bases for V and 6 bases for J; bases not matched to a gene: 9. There are 15 residues in the CDR3. Germline V CDR1 and CDR2: SGHRS, YFSETQ. The CDR3 region has the DNA TGCGCCAGCAGCGGAGGGACTAGCGGAGATTTCGAGCAGTACTTC. The encoded protein is CASSGGTSGDFEQYF.

V gene TRBV18 combines with J gene TRBJ2-5; 7 bases match TRBD1. V shed 6 bases and J 5 bases; nucleotides not matched to a gene: 15. CDR1 is KGHSH, CDR2 LQKENI, per germline. The CDR3 is 16 amino acids. The CDR3 coding sequence is TGTGCCAGCTCCGTGGCCCCCCGACAGGGTGGTGAGACCCAGTACTTC. It translates to CASSVAPRQGGETQYF.

The chain carries TRBV18 and TRBJ2-1; 8 nucleotides align to TRBD2. V shed 6 bases and J 9 bases; nucleotides not matched to a gene: 19. This CDR3 contains 17 residues. Germline V gene sequence: CDR1 KGHSH, CDR2 LQKENI. CDR3 sequence: CASSPLLAGLSAAEQFF. CDR3 coding DNA: TGTGCCAGCTCTCCCCTCTTAGCGGGACTGTCTGCGGCTGAGCAGTTCTTC.

The chain is built from TRBV27 and TRBJ1-1, with D possibly being TRBD1 (5 bases). The CDR3 extends over 18 amino acids. CDR1 is MNHEY and CDR2 is SMNVEV in the germline V gene (reference sequence). The V gene lost 7 bases and the J gene lost 0 bases, with 24 bases spanning the gap. CDR3 region: CASTSSGWGRLLNTEAFF. CDR3 bases: TGTGCCAGCACTAGTTCAGGTTGGGGCAGGCTACTGAACACTGAAGCTTTCTTT.

This rearrangement joins TRBV6-5 to TRBJ1-5; D not resolved. The CDR3 loop spans 14 amino acids. CDR1 is MNHEY and CDR2 is SVGAGI in the germline V gene. V was shortened by 7 bases and J by 0 bases, with 10 bases between the two germline ends. CDR3 loop: CASNGSPSNQPQHF. CDR3 DNA: TGTGCCAGCAACGGCAGTCCTAGCAATCAGCCCCAGCATTTT.

This chain uses TRBV28 with TRBJ2-4; the match to TRBD2 covers 11 bases. Per the germline V gene, CDR1 is MDHEN and CDR2 is SYDVKM. The CDR3 contains 17 residues. V shed 6 bases, J shed 9 bases, and the junction held 16 bases outside the gene matches. The DNA of the CDR3 is TGTGCCAGCAGCCCTAGTAGCGGGAGGGCCCCTTACGGCATTCAGTACTTC. It yields the protein CASSPSSGRAPYGIQYF.